What follows is one T cell receptor (beta chain) and its context. Sample-barcoded 5' priming and a J-beta primer mix drove a second PCR of about 6 to 12 cycles. TCRdb fed the 5' RACE reads into MiXCR, producing one record per CDR3 protein. The sample carries 1.6 million or so distinct CDR3 sequences, 30% to 35% recorded once. Per the germline V gene, CDR1 is SEHNR and CDR2 is FQNEAQ (reference sequence). The CDR3 loop spans 16 amino acids. Germline trimming cut 1 base from V and 2 bases from J; bases unmatched to any gene: 4. The people who gave samples were healthy Caucasians from Russia, aged about 6 to 95. This sample was included in a study of blood T cells in healthy people across ages.

The sequence was obtained from a woman under 40 in good health. Sample: blood. The V call is TRBV7-9, the J call TRBJ2-2; 7 nucleotides match TRBD2. CDR3: CASSLGTSANTGELFF. The CDR3 nucleotides are TGTGCCAGCAGCTTAGGAACTAGCGCTAACACCGGGGAGCTGTTTTTT.